The clone carrying this TCR beta chain was observed a handful of times. Its antigen is still unknown. These data are taken from a study of blood T cells in healthy people across ages. Study as a whole: Capturing about one barcoded beta molecule per two T cells was achieved by template switching. Whole-study results and caveats: Lack of knowledge of donor CMV status possibly confounded expanded clonotype changes.

Combining a sample-barcoded 5' primer with a J-beta primer mix, a second PCR ran for roughly 7 to 12 cycles. Every molecule of cDNA carried a tag from a template-switch adaptor with 12 random nucleotides. Sequencing yielded, for each sample, at least 3 million paired-end reads carrying CDR3. TCRdb recomputed calls from the 5' RACE reads with MiXCR, one row per CDR3 protein. The sample carries under 800,000 distinct CDR3 sequences, roughly 20% recorded once. This CDR3 has 14 residues. Trimming stripped 4 bases from V and 2 bases from J, with 8 bases between. Germline values: CDR1 MNHEY, CDR2 SVGEGT. J is TRBJ2-2 and V is TRBV6-2 or TRBV6-3; no definite D call. This receptor was taken from a man between 65 and 85 years old in good health. The specimen sequenced was blood. CDR3 nucleotide sequence: TGTGCCAGCAGTTGGTCAGGAAACACCGGGGAGCTGTTTTTT. Translation gives CASSWSGNTGELFF.